A selection of T cell receptor beta chains follows, all from one sample in a study of blood T cell repertoires in COVID-19. The table came from immunoSEQ multiplex PCR; TCRdb's copy has only in-frame clones and leaves some out. The sample carries around 200,000 clones, around 87% recorded once. Sample: peripheral blood. The receptors shown here come from a man aged 45 to 65 with acute or convalescent COVID-19. The CDR3 runs from the conserved cysteine through the conserved F or W. The D gene is left open where the match is weak. Size is stated for part of the rows, as once, few or many counts, or as a class when the clone is expanded.

>TRBJ2-3|NA|TRBV6-1|16|TRBD2
TGTGCCAGCAGTGAGACGACTAGCGGGGCCTCAGATACGCAGTATTTT
CASSETTSGASDTQYF
>TRBJ2-6|NA|TRBV19|16|TRBD1
TGTGCCTGCCGGGACAGGGGATTGTCTGGGGCCAACGTCCTGACTTTC
CACRDRGLSGANVLTF
>TRBJ1-1|NA|TRBV3-1/TRBV3-2|13|NA
TGTGCCAGCAGCCAACAGGGTTACGCTGAAGCTTTCTTT
CASSQQGYAEAFF
>TRBJ1-2|NA|TRBV27|14|TRBD1
TGTGCCAGCAGGCGGACAGGGGGCGACTATGGCTACACCTTC
CASRRTGGDYGYTF
>TRBJ2-1|NA|TRBV29-1|14|NA
TGCAGCGTCCCCCAGTGGGGGGCCTACAATGAGCAGTTCTTC
CSVPQWGAYNEQFF
>TRBJ2-1|NA|TRBV3-1/TRBV3-2|13|NA
TGTGCCAGCAGCCCCGGGACTTACAATGAGCAGTTCTTC
CASSPGTYNEQFF
>TRBJ1-4|once|TRBV7-6|16|NA
TGTGCCAGCAGCTTAGACCGGAGGGAGGGTAATGAAAAACTGTTTTTT
CASSLDRREGNEKLFF
>TRBJ1-4|NA|TRBV3-1/TRBV3-2|15|NA
TGTGCCAGCAGCCAAGAGGGGCAAGCTAATGAAAAACTGTTTTTT
CASSQEGQANEKLFF
>TRBJ2-5|NA|TRBV6-1|16|TRBD2
TGTGCCAGCAGTGCAATGGTGGCTAGCGGGGGGGAGACCCAGTACTTC
CASSAMVASGGETQYF
>TRBJ2-2|NA|TRBV7-3|16|TRBD1
TGTGCCAGCAGCTCTCAGGGGGTGATGAACACCGGGGAGCTGTTTTTT
CASSSQGVMNTGELFF
>TRBJ1-1|NA|TRBV10-1|15|NA
TGCGCCAGCACCCTTCTTCGGGAATTACGCACTGAAGCTTTCTTT
CASTLLRELRTEAFF
>TRBJ2-2|NA|TRBV28|14|NA
TGTGCCAGCAGTTTATCCAGGGCGGGAGGGGAGCTGTTTTTT
CASSLSRAGGELFF
>TRBJ2-1|NA|TRBV6-2/TRBV6-3|17|TRBD1
TGTGCCAGCAGTTACCGACAGGGCGCATCCTCCTACAATGAGCAGTTCTTC
CASSYRQGASSYNEQFF
>TRBJ1-3|NA|TRBV4-3|16|NA
TGCGCCAGCAGCCACCTGGACAGCGTCTCTGGAAACACCATATATTTT
CASSHLDSVSGNTIYF
>TRBJ1-2|NA|TRBV6-5|14|NA
TGTGCCAGCAGTAGTGGAGCCGGGAATTATGGCTACACCTTC
CASSSGAGNYGYTF
>TRBJ1-6|NA|TRBV2|15|TRBD1
TGTGCCAGCACCCCCCGACAGGGGGTGAATTCACCCCTCCACTTT
CASTPRQGVNSPLHF
>TRBJ2-1|NA|TRBV9|14|TRBD1
TGTGCCAGCAGCTCTTCCGTACAGGGGAAGGAGCAGTTCTTC
CASSSSVQGKEQFF
>TRBJ2-7|NA|TRBV5-5|15|NA
TGTGCCAGCAGCCGAAACCCTGACAGAAACTACGAGCAGTACTTC
CASSRNPDRNYEQYF
>TRBJ2-7|few|TRBV30|15|NA
TGTGCCTGGAGTGTACGGGAAAGGATAGGGTACGAGCAGTACTTC
CAWSVRERIGYEQYF
>TRBJ2-7|NA|TRBV5-1|15|NA
TGCGCCAGCAGCTTGGGGTCAGGGCCTACCTACGAGCAGTACTTC
CASSLGSGPTYEQYF
>TRBJ2-2|NA|TRBV18|19|TRBD2
TGTGCCAGCTCACCAAATACACTAGCGGGGGGCCTGAACACCGGGGAGCTGTTTTTT
CASSPNTLAGGLNTGELFF
>TRBJ2-1|NA|TRBV29-1|13|NA
TGCAGCGTTGAACAAGGCAGGGGCAATGAGCAGTTCTTC
CSVEQGRGNEQFF
>TRBJ2-1|NA|TRBV9|16|TRBD2
TGTGCCAGCAGCCCCAACCCGGGACTAGCGGACAATGAGCAGTTCTTC
CASSPNPGLADNEQFF
>TRBJ1-2|NA|TRBV3-1/TRBV3-2|14|NA
TGTGCCAGCAGCCAAGATCCCGGTGACTATGGCTACACCTTC
CASSQDPGDYGYTF
>TRBJ2-1|NA|TRBV25-1|15|TRBD1
TGTGCCAGCAGTGGAACAGGGACAGGCGGAAATGAGCAGTTCTTC
CASSGTGTGGNEQFF
>TRBJ1-3|NA|TRBV13|14|TRBD1
TGTGCCAGCAGCGATGGACAGGCTGGAAACACCATATATTTT
CASSDGQAGNTIYF
>TRBJ1-1|NA|TRBV28|16|TRBD1
TGTGCCAGCAGTCTACAGACAGGGGCCATGAACACTGAAGCTTTCTTT
CASSLQTGAMNTEAFF
>TRBJ1-1|NA|TRBV4-1|12|NA
TGCGCCAGCAGCCAAGGCGGGGACGAAGCTTTCTTT
CASSQGGDEAFF
>TRBJ2-1|NA|TRBV19|15|NA
TGTGCCAGTAGTAGCCGGGACACGTCCTACAATGAGCAGTTCTTC
CASSSRDTSYNEQFF
>TRBJ1-5|NA|TRBV27|15|TRBD1
TGTGCCAGCAGTGACAGCACAGGGGTCAATCAGCCCCAGCATTTT
CASSDSTGVNQPQHF
>TRBJ1-5|NA|TRBV18|14|NA
TGTGCCAGCTCACCTTCACAGGGAAGCCAGCCCCAGCATTTT
CASSPSQGSQPQHF
>TRBJ2-1|NA|TRBV6-2/TRBV6-3|13|TRBD1
TGTGCCAGCAGTGACAGGGGGCGCGTTGAGCAGTTCTTC
CASSDRGRVEQFF
>TRBJ2-7|NA|TRBV5-6|13|NA
TGTGCCAGCAGCTTGGACGGGGCCTACGAGCAGTACTTC
CASSLDGAYEQYF
>TRBJ2-6|NA|TRBV3-1/TRBV3-2|13|NA
TGTGCCAGCAGCTCGTCTGGGGCCAACGTCCTGACTTTC
CASSSSGANVLTF
>TRBJ2-3|NA|TRBV28|15|NA
TGTGCCAGCAGGGGGGGACAGATCAGCACAGATACGCAGTATTTT
CASRGGQISTDTQYF
>TRBJ2-1|NA|TRBV30|12|NA
TGTGCCTGGAGTCTCGTATCCAATGAGCAGTTCTTC
CAWSLVSNEQFF
>TRBJ2-3|NA|TRBV9|15|TRBD1
TGTGCCAGCAGCATCGGACAGGGAGCAGGAGATACGCAGTATTTT
CASSIGQGAGDTQYF
>TRBJ2-3|NA|TRBV30|12|NA
TGTGCCCTAGGTCAGGGTTCAGATACGCAGTATTTT
CALGQGSDTQYF
>TRBJ2-7|NA|TRBV5-1|13|NA
TGCGCCAGCGCACGGGACGGGACTTACGAGCAGTACTTC
CASARDGTYEQYF
>TRBJ1-4|NA|TRBV2|14|NA
TGTGCCAGCAAAAAACTTCTTGGAGGTGAAAAACTGTTTTTT
CASKKLLGGEKLFF
>TRBJ2-7|NA|TRBV6-6|15|NA
TGTGCCAGCAGTTACCAAAGACAGACTGGGTACGAGCAGTACTTC
CASSYQRQTGYEQYF
>TRBJ2-4|NA|TRBV28|20|TRBD2
TGTGCCAGCAGTTTATGGGTCGTGGGACTAGCGGGAGGGCACCAAAACATTCAGTACTTC
CASSLWVVGLAGGHQNIQYF
>TRBJ1-5|once|TRBV6-5|15|NA
TGTGCCAGCAGTTTCGGACAACTATCAGATCAGCCCCAGCATTTT
CASSFGQLSDQPQHF
>TRBJ1-1|NA|TRBV7-6|15|NA
TGTGCCAGCAGCTTAATAGCGCAGGCGAACACTGAAGCTTTCTTT
CASSLIAQANTEAFF
>TRBJ1-6|NA|TRBV7-9|17|NA
TGTGCCAGCAGCTTAGCCGGGGGAACCCTTGGAAATTCACCCCTCCACTTT
CASSLAGGTLGNSPLHF
>TRBJ1-1|NA|TRBV3-1/TRBV3-2|15|TRBD1
TGTGCCAGCAGCCAAGTTTGGACAGGGGGGATTGAAGCTTTCTTT
CASSQVWTGGIEAFF
>TRBJ1-1|NA|TRBV6-2/TRBV6-3|15|TRBD1
TGTGCCAGCAGTCAAGGACAGGGGATGAACACTGAAGCTTTCTTT
CASSQGQGMNTEAFF
>TRBJ2-1|NA|TRBV25-1|13|NA
TGTGCCAGCAGTGTAACAGATATCAATGAGCAGTTCTTC
CASSVTDINEQFF
>TRBJ2-7|once|TRBV7-9|16|NA
TGTGCCAGCAGCGCCGGTGGGGGCAGGCGAACCTACGAGCAGTACTTC
CASSAGGGRRTYEQYF
>TRBJ1-5|NA|TRBV7-9|14|NA
TGTGCCAGCAGCTTAGAGGGGGTTGGGCAGCCCCAGCATTTT
CASSLEGVGQPQHF
>TRBJ2-1|NA|TRBV18|13|TRBD2
TGTGCCAGCTCACCGGGACTAGAGAATGAGCAGTTCTTC
CASSPGLENEQFF
>TRBJ2-3|NA|TRBV11-1|15|NA
TGTGCCAGCAGCCCAGGCCGGGGTGGCACAGATACGCAGTATTTT
CASSPGRGGTDTQYF
>TRBJ2-1|NA|TRBV25-1|15|TRBD2
TGTGCCAGCATGGGTGGGACTAGCGGGCACAATGAGCAGTTCTTC
CASMGGTSGHNEQFF
>TRBJ1-2|NA|TRBV7-9|15|NA
TGTGCCAGCAGCTTTGAGGGCACAGACCACTATGGCTACACCTTC
CASSFEGTDHYGYTF
>TRBJ1-1|NA|TRBV9|14|NA
TGTGCCAGCAGCGTACAGGGTGGGAACACTGAAGCTTTCTTT
CASSVQGGNTEAFF
>TRBJ1-5|NA|TRBV19|14|NA
TGTGCCAGTAGTTTCAGGGTGTCAAATCAGCCCCAGCATTTT
CASSFRVSNQPQHF
>TRBJ2-1|once|TRBV10-2|13|TRBD2
TGCGCCACCGGACTAGCGGGAGTAAGTGAGCAGTTCTTC
CATGLAGVSEQFF